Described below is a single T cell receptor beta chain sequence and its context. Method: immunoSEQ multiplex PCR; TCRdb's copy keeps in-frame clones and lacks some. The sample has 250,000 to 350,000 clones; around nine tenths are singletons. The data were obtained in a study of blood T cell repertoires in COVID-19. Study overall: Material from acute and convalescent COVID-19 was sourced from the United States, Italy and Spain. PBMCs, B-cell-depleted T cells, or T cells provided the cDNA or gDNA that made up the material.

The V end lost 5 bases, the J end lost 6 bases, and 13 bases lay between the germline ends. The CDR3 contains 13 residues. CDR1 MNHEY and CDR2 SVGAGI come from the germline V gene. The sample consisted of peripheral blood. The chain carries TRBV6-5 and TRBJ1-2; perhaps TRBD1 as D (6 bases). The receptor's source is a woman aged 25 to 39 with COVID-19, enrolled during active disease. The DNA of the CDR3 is TGTGCCAGCAGTCGGACAGACCCAAATGGCTACACCTTC. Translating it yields CASSRTDPNGYTF.